This T cell receptor (beta chain) is from a study of T-cell memory formation after mild COVID-19. MiXCR, run by TCRdb on the 5' RACE reads, gives a single entry per CDR3 protein. The table includes about 420,000 distinct CDR3 sequences, about 25% detected once. This clonotype showed up just a few times. In germline, CDR1 is KGHDR, CDR2 SFDVKD. V was clipped by 3 bases and J by 2 bases; unmatched bases: 2. The CDR3 is made up of 14 amino acids. Input material: PBMCs or a T cell subset sorted from them (not recorded which). This rearrangement joins TRBV24-1 to TRBJ1-2, with TRBD1 matching 7 bases. The sequence was obtained from an adult woman who had mild COVID-19 (a few samples of this study predate the infection). Cell type and time point are not known. The CDR3 spells CATSDPTGNYGYTF. The CDR3 bases are TGTGCCACCAGTGATCCGACAGGGAACTATGGCTACACCTTC.